This entry features one T cell receptor (beta chain) sequence. This record comes from a study of blood T cell repertoires in COVID-19. Study-level background: In each case, the material was cDNA or gDNA derived from T cells, B-cell-depleted T cells, or PBMCs.

Under the authors' procedure: From reference gene primer amplification, estimates of nucleated cell counts were derived. Method: immunoSEQ multiplex PCR; TCRdb's copy keeps in-frame clones and lacks some. That table supplies the V and J calls and clone size; D and trimming were determined from the DNA. The sample lists roughly 360,000 clones; roughly 90% were seen once. Residents of 24 US areas, aged roughly 18 to 89 years, made up the participants. Allocation to cohorts depended on clinical history reported by the participants. The CDR3 length is 13 residues. CDR1 and CDR2 (germline): KGHDR, SFDVKD. The V gene lost 4 bases and the J gene lost 4 bases, with 9 bases spanning the gap.

This chain connects TRBV24-1 to TRBJ1-1; D possibly corresponds to TRBD1 (6 bases). The sample taken for sequencing was PBMCs or T cells enriched from blood (not recorded which). The TCR comes from a woman younger than 45 with acute COVID-19. CDR3 sequence (DNA): TGTGCCACCAGTGAAAGGGGGGGCACTGAAGCTTTCTTT. It translates to CATSERGGTEAFF.